This TCR beta chain was documented in a study of T cell changes during pregnancy in multiple sclerosis (dated by TCRdb to between 2018 and 2020). Regarding the complete study: Changes in the T cell repertoire over the course of pregnancy were examined in this study in women with multiple sclerosis.

Turning to this clone: Its antigen remains undetermined. Per-nucleotide qualities are absent, and no much larger clonotype sits a single base away.

CDR1 and CDR2, per the germline V gene, are LGHNA and YNFKEQ. The junction shows trimming of 1 base on V and 10 bases on J, and the gene matches do not reach 4 bases of it. Including cysteine and phenylalanine, the CDR3 has 13 amino acids. Of the read, only the CDR3 DNA is kept; its 39 bases are in frame from base 1. To prepare the library, the immunoSEQ multiplex PCR assay was applied. TCRdb holds this immuneACCESS table with in-frame rearrangements only. Some clones are missing; in checked studies, unresolved V genes explain under half, and the rest has no known cause. In this sample the table shows 100,000 or so clones, almost 95% of which occur a single time. The biggest ten clones account for 0.9% of the sample.

The sequencing here drew on peripheral blood, taken before pregnancy. The clonotype originates from a female donor with multiple sclerosis, enrolled in a pregnancy study. Recombination connected TRBV4-2 to TRBJ2-1; TRBD2 agrees with 7 junctional bases. The nucleotide sequence is given as TGTGCCAGCAGCCAAGCGGGAGGTCGCGAGCAGTTCTTC. It translates to CASSQAGGREQFF.